This T cell receptor beta chain comes out of a study of radiotherapy plus CTLA-4 blockade in lung cancer. Notes on the study in general: Together with interferon-beta, which increased in serum after radiation, early dynamic changes in blood T cell clones were reportedly the best predictors of response.

Only in-frame clones appear in the TCRdb table, and some are missing; sequencing was by immunoSEQ multiplex PCR. The repertoire consists of over 50,000 clones, with more than 65% occurring once and the leading ten covering 2.5% to 4%. Trimming stripped 5 bases from V and 2 bases from J, with 11 bases between. Per germline, CDR1 SGHAT and CDR2 FQNNGV. CDR3 length equals 14 residues. In the case of this clone: Its antigen remains unknown.

The chain uses TRBV11-2 and TRBJ2-3, with D tentatively TRBD2 (6 bases). The starting material was peripheral blood, obtained from a patient treated with radiotherapy plus ipilimumab. The TCR comes from a human donor with non-small cell lung cancer who had a partial response to radiotherapy plus ipilimumab. The CDR3 protein is CASSQGLHTDTQYF. DNA of the CDR3: TGTGCCAGCAGCCAGGGACTCCACACAGATACGCAGTATTTT.